The 18 T cell receptor beta chains below all came from one sample that was sequenced in a study of PD-1 blockade in classical Hodgkin lymphoma. The time point was: cycle 4 day 1 (C4D1), after 6 weeks of nivolumab. In every patient, relapse followed autologous stem cell transplantation, while exposure to brentuximab vedotin differed. Here immunoSEQ multiplex PCR was the method, and the copy in TCRdb shows in-frame clones only, minus some. The table shows 6,500 to 9,500 clones, with about 82% occurring only once. The source material was peripheral blood mononuclear cells (PBMCs), sampled before the fourth cycle of nivolumab. These receptors all stem from a human donor with classical Hodgkin lymphoma.

The chain is built from TRBV5-1 and TRBJ1-1; TRBD1 might be the D (5 bases). Trimming stripped 3 bases from V and 0 bases from J, with 12 bases between. This CDR3 has 15 residues. Germline assignment: CDR1 SGHRS and CDR2 YFSETQ. The CDR3 nucleotides read TGCGCCAGCAGCTCGCTCAGGGCTATGAACACTGAAGCTTTCTTT. As protein: CASSSLRAMNTEAFF.

The V gene is TRBV6-5, the J gene TRBJ2-3, with no clear D. Germline V gene data show CDR1 as MNHEY and CDR2 as SVGAGI. The CDR3 spans 16 residues. The ends were cut back, 0 bases at V and 2 bases at J, with 12 bases in the middle. The CDR3 region has the DNA TGTGCCAGCAGTTACTCGAGAGGACGGTTCACAGATACGCAGTATTTT. It encodes CASSYSRGRFTDTQYF.

The J gene is TRBJ2-5, the V gene TRBV6-5; D might be TRBD1 (6 bases). CDR1 is MNHEY and CDR2 is SVGAGI in the germline V gene. V was cut by 4 bases and J by 4 bases, with 13 bases left in between. This CDR3 is 14 amino acids long. The DNA of the CDR3 is TGTGCCAGCAGTTCCCGGAGAGGGGGAGAGACCCAGTACTTC. Translation: CASSSRRGGETQYF.

This clone has only a few counts. The chain links TRBV5-1 to TRBJ2-1, with no clear D. This CDR3 contains 14 residues. Trimming left V 0 bases short and J 8 bases short, with 12 bases between. The germline gives CDR1 SGHRS, CDR2 YFSETQ. The CDR3 sequence is CASSLESTSYEQFF. The DNA for the CDR3 is TGCGCCAGCAGCTTGGAAAGTACAAGCTATGAGCAGTTCTTC. The complete variable domain, with remaining parts taken from reference TRBV5-1 and TRBJ2-1, reads KAGVTQTPRYLIKTRGQQVTLSCSPISGHRSVSWYQQTPGQGLQFLFEYFSETQRNKGNFPGRFSGRQFSNSRSEMNVSTLELGDSALYLCASSLESTSYEQFFGPGTRLTVL.

The V and J genes are TRBV7-2 and TRBJ1-2; D not certain. The CDR3 has 14 amino acids. V was pared by 1 base and J by 3 bases, with 9 bases between. Germline assignment: CDR1 SGHTA and CDR2 FQGNSA. CDR3 in amino acids: CASSLGKQHYGYTF. The CDR3 DNA is TGTGCCAGCAGCTTAGGAAAACAGCACTATGGCTACACCTTC.

The chain carries TRBV7-9 and TRBJ2-1; 9 bases agree with TRBD1. This CDR3 spans 14 amino acids. The germline V gene encodes CDR1 SEHNR and CDR2 FQNEAQ (reference sequence). With 7 bases clipped from V and 4 bases from J, the junction kept 5 bases outside the gene matches. The CDR3 spells CASNRGPPYNEQFF. The CDR3 DNA sequence: TGTGCCAGCAACAGGGGGCCCCCTTACAATGAGCAGTTCTTC.

This chain uses TRBV18 with TRBJ1-6; no clear D. The CDR3 consists of 15 residues. Germline V CDR1 and CDR2: KGHSH, LQKENI. Trimming left V 4 bases short and J 1 base short, with 8 bases between. The CDR3 region is CASSRTGSYNSPLHF. CDR3 DNA: TGTGCCAGCTCACGTACGGGTTCCTATAATTCACCCCTCCACTTT.

The V and J genes are TRBV18 and TRBJ1-5, with D possibly TRBD1 on 5 matching bases. Germline CDR1 and CDR2: KGHSH and LQKENI. The CDR3 spans 16 residues. V lost 1 base and J 4 bases, leaving 14 bases between the germline ends. CDR3 sequence: CASSPRREISNQPQHF. In nucleotides, the CDR3 is TGTGCCAGCTCACCACGCAGGGAGATCAGTAATCAGCCCCAGCATTTT.

The CDR3 protein is CAGSGQTINEQFF. The CDR3 DNA sequence: TGTGCCGGCTCGGGACAGACAATCAATGAGCAGTTCTTC. The chain carries TRBV30 and TRBJ2-1; 7 positions match TRBD1. The V segment lost 8 bases and the J segment 6 bases; nucleotides outside the gene matches: 10. The V gene's germline CDR1 is GTSNPN and CDR2 SVGIG (reference sequence). The CDR3 covers 13 residues.

This clone was found a few times. The rearrangement joins TRBV5-6 to TRBJ1-6, with TRBD1 matching over 7 bases. The trim removed 5 bases at V and 6 bases at J, leaving 8 bases unmatched. From germline, CDR1 is SGHDT and CDR2 YYEEEE. The CDR3 is 15 amino acids. CDR3 sequence reads: CASSTRDRGNSPLHF. Here the CDR3 DNA reads TGTGCCAGCAGTACCCGGGACAGAGGTAATTCACCCCTCCACTTT.

Of note for this clone: Compared with germline, one end of the junction differs, possibly owing to a read error. This chain links TRBV19 with TRBJ1-2; D is unclear. CDR3 length equals 11 residues. Germline V CDR1 and CDR2: LNHDA, SQIVND (reference sequence). This CDR3 is CASSIGRQANF. CDR3 nucleotides: TGTGCCAGTAGTATAGGACGGCAGGCGAACTTC.

J is TRBJ1-2 and V is TRBV10-2, with a possible D match to TRBD1 (5 bases). CDR1 is WSHSY and CDR2 is SAAADI in the germline V gene. The germline V and J ends were trimmed by 6 bases and 4 bases, with 30 bases remaining between them. The CDR3 is 19 amino acids. The CDR3 nucleotides read TGCGCCAGCAGGCCTCCTCCGGGACGGCGAATGGGGGGACTCTATGGCTACACCTTC. As protein: CASRPPPGRRMGGLYGYTF.

This chain uses TRBV7-2 with TRBJ2-7, with 11 bases aligning to TRBD1. V lost 0 bases and J lost 12; bases outside the gene matches: 10. Germline V gene data show CDR1 as SGHTA and CDR2 as FQGNSA. The CDR3 runs 15 residues. The CDR3 DNA reads as TGTGCCAGCAGCTTAGCCGGGACAGGGGGAGAATCTACGTACTTC. It yields the protein CASSLAGTGGESTYF.

This chain connects TRBV11-3 to TRBJ2-2; D call uncertain. The ends were cut back, 4 bases at V and 6 bases at J, with 9 bases in the middle. The CDR3 has 13 amino acids. Per germline, CDR1 SGHNT and CDR2 YENEEA. The chain's CDR3 is CASSSSRAGELFF. CDR3 nucleotide sequence: TGTGCCAGCAGCTCTTCTCGGGCCGGGGAGCTGTTTTTT.

The chain uses TRBV27 and TRBJ1-5; 7 bases are shared with TRBD1. CDR1 is MNHEY and CDR2 is SMNVEV in the germline V gene (reference sequence). The length of the CDR3 is 15 residues. The V gene end was trimmed by 8 bases and the J gene end by 2 bases; junction bases not matched to a gene: 9. The CDR3 sequence: CASGRQGWGNQPQHF. The CDR3 DNA is TGTGCCAGCGGGAGACAGGGATGGGGCAATCAGCCCCAGCATTTT.

This chain joins TRBV5-4 and TRBJ1-2; 8 bases line up with TRBD1. V lost 1 base and J lost 8; bases outside the gene matches: 4. Germline V gives CDR1 SGHNT, CDR2 YYREEE (reference sequence). There are 13 residues in the CDR3. The chain's CDR3 is CASSLKTGVGYTF. CDR3 bases: TGTGCCAGCAGCTTGAAGACAGGGGTGGGCTACACCTTC. Filled out from reference TRBV5-4 and TRBJ1-2, the complete variable domain reads ETGVTQSPTHLIKTRGQQVTLRCSSQSGHNTVSWYQQALGQGPQFIFQYYREEENGRGNFPPRFSGLQFPNYSSELNVNALELDDSALYLCASSLKTGVGYTFGSGTRLTVV.

J is TRBJ1-3 and V is TRBV9; D gene uncertain. This CDR3 contains 13 residues. Germline CDR1 and CDR2: SGDLS and YYNGEE. The germline V and J ends were trimmed by 2 bases and 6 bases, with 9 bases remaining between them. The CDR3 reads CASSVDTENTIYF. Here the CDR3 DNA reads TGTGCCAGCAGCGTGGATACAGAAAACACCATATATTTT.

This clone was seen only once. DNA for the CDR3: TGTGCCAGCAGTGAGACAGGGGTCTTACAAGAGACCCAGTACTTC. Protein sequence: CASSETGVLQETQYF. The V gene is TRBV2, the J gene TRBJ2-5, with TRBD1 matching over 8 bases. The CDR3 spans 15 residues. The J segment lost 2 bases and the V segment lost 3 bases, leaving 5 bases of the junction unmatched. The germline V gene encodes CDR1 SNHLY and CDR2 FYNNEI.